The clone carrying this TCR beta chain has a count of ten or more. Antigen specificity is unknown. This specimen belongs to a study of T-cell reconstitution after alpha-beta-depleted transplantation in children. Overall study results and limits: Hyperexpanded clones declined; after one year, newly produced T cells mostly supplied diversity.

J lost 2 bases, V lost 7 bases, and 7 bases had no gene match. Per germline, CDR1 SGHRS and CDR2 YFSETQ. CDR3 length equals 14 residues. As it was prepared, the TCRbeta library received unique molecular identifiers. Using its own MiXCR run on the PCR reads, TCRdb lists one record per CDR3 protein. The repertoire holds hundreds of thousands of distinct CDR3 sequences, with approximately 12% as singletons. The sequence derives from a male patient between 5 and 17 years old who had a stem cell transplant for acute myeloid leukemia, so the T cells may come from the graft donor. V gene TRBV5-1 combines with J gene TRBJ2-3; 7 bases agree with TRBD2. Here the sequenced sample was PBMCs, mostly from graft donor cells, taken 360 days after TCRalphabeta/CD19-depleted stem cell transplant. CDR3 loop: CASGDYTFTDTQYF. As DNA, the CDR3 is TGCGCCAGCGGGGACTACACCTTCACAGATACGCAGTATTTT.